This T cell receptor (beta chain) was obtained from a study of PD-L1 blockade in urothelial cancer. Whole-study context: In about 2014 therapy began: atezolizumab 1,200 mg intravenously every 3 weeks. At 3 weeks (second dose) and 6 weeks after starting treatment, blood was analyzed. The median number of T cells present in blood samples was under 150,000. Study conclusions and caveats: Below-median TCR clonality that was measured in pretreatment blood predicted better survival.

Time point here: pretreatment peripheral blood. On this clone itself: Its antigen is currently unknown.

TCRdb's copy holds only in-frame clones and misses some; the assay was immunoSEQ multiplex PCR. The table has tens of thousands of clones, around 85% seen once. Germline V lookup: CDR1 SGHDT, CDR2 YYEEEE. V shed 3 bases, J shed 4 bases, and the junction held 7 bases outside the gene matches. The CDR3 has 16 residues. The input for sequencing was PBMCs, taken around atezolizumab (anti-PD-L1) treatment. This TCR derives from a man in his sixties with urothelial cancer. This sequence joins TRBV5-6 and TRBJ2-3; TRBD2 agrees at 11 bases. In DNA, the CDR3 is TGTGCCAGCAGCTCCGATACTAGCGGGGGCGCAGATACGCAGTATTTT. It yields the protein CASSSDTSGGADTQYF.